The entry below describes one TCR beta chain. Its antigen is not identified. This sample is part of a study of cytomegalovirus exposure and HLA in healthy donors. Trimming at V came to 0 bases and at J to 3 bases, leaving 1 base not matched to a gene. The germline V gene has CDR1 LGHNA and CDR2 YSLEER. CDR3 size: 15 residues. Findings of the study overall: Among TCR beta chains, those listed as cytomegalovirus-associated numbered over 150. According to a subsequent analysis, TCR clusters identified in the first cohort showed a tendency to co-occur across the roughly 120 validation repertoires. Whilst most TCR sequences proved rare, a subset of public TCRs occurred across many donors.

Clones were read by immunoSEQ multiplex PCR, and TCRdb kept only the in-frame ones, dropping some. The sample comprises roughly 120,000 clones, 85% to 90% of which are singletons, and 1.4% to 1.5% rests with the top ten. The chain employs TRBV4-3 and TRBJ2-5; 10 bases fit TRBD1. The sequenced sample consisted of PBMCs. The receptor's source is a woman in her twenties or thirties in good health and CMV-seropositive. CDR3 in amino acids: CASSQDGTGEETQYF. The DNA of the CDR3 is TGCGCCAGCAGCCAAGATGGGACAGGGGAAGAGACCCAGTACTTC.